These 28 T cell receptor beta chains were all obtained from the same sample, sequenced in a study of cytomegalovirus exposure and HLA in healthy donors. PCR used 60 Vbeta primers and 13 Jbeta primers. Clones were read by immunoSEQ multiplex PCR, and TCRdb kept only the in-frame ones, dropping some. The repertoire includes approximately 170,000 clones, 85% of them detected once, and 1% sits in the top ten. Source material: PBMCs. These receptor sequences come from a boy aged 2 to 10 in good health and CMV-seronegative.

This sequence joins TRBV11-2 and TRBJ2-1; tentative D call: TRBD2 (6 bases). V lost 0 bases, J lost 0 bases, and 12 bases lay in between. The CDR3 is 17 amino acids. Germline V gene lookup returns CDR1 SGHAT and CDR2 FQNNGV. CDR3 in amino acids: CASSLDLNSGSYNEQFF. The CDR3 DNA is TGTGCCAGCAGCTTAGATCTGAATAGCGGCTCCTACAATGAGCAGTTCTTC.

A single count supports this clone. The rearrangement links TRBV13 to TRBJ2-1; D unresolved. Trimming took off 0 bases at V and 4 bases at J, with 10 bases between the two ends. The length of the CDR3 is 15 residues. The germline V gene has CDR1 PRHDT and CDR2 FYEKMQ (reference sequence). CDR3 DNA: TGTGCCAGCAGCTTAGGGACACCGGCTTACAATGAGCAGTTCTTC. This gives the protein CASSLGTPAYNEQFF.

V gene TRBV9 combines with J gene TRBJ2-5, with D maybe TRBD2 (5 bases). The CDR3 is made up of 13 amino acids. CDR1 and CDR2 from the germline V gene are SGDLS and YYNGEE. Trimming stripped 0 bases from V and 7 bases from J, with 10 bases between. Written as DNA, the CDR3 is TGTGCCAGCAGCGTAGCTGGGAGCGGGACCCAGTACTTC. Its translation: CASSVAGSGTQYF.

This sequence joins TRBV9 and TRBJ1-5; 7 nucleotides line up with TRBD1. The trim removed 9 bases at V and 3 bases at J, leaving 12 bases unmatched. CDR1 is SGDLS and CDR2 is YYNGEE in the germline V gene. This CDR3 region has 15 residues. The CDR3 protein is CAIKGGRGDNQPQHF. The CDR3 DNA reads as TGTGCCATCAAGGGGGGCAGGGGGGACAATCAGCCCCAGCATTTT. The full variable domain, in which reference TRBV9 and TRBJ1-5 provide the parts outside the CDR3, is DSGVTQTPKHLITATGQRVTLRCSPRSGDLSVYWYQQSLDQGLQFLIQYYNGEERAKGNILERFSAQQFPDLHSELNLSSLELGDSALYFCAIKGGRGDNQPQHFGDGTRLSIL.

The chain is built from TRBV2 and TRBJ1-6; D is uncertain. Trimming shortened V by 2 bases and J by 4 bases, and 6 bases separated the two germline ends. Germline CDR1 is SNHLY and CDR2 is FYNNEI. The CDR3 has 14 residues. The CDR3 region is CASSETSYNSPLHF. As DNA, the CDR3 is TGTGCCAGCAGTGAAACAAGTTATAATTCACCCCTCCACTTT. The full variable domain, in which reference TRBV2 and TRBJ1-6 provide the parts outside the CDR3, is EPEVTQTPSHQVTQMGQEVILRCVPISNHLYFYWYRQILGQKVEFLVSFYNNEISEKSEIFDDQFSVERPDGSNFTLKIRSTKLEDSAMYFCASSETSYNSPLHFGNGTRLTVT.

In DNA, the CDR3 is TGTGCCAGCAGCTTGGTTAGCGGGGGAGGCCAAGAGACCCAGTACTTC. Amino acid sequence: CASSLVSGGGQETQYF. The V gene is TRBV7-2, the J gene TRBJ2-5; the match to TRBD2 covers 9 bases. Germline CDR1 is SGHTA and CDR2 is FQGNSA. This CDR3 comprises 16 residues. Unmatched junction bases numbered 6, after V lost 3 bases and J lost 1 base.

The CDR3 loop reads CASSSRTATNTGELFF. The CDR3 DNA reads as TGTGCCAGCAGCTCTCGGACAGCTACGAACACCGGGGAGCTGTTTTTT. This chain connects TRBV7-9 to TRBJ2-2, with D tentatively TRBD1 (6 bases). Deletions cut 4 bases from V and 0 bases from J, with 12 bases between. Germline loops: CDR1 SEHNR, CDR2 FQNEAQ (reference sequence). The CDR3 spans 16 residues.

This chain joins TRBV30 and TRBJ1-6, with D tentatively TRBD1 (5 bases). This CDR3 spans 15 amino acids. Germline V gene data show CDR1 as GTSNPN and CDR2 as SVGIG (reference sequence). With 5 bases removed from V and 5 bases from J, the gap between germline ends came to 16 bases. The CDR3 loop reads CAWRQGAPHNSPLHF. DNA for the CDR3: TGTGCCTGGCGACAAGGGGCCCCTCATAATTCACCCCTCCACTTT.

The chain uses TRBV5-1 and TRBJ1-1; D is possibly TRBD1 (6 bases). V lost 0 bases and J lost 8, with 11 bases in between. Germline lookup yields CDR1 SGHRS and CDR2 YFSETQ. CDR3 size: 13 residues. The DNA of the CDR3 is TGCGCCAGCAGCTTGGATGGGGGCGGCGAAGCTTTCTTT. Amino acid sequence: CASSLDGGGEAFF.

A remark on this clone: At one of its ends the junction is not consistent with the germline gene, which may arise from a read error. As DNA, the CDR3 is TGTGCTAGCAGTTTCCTTCTGGGGAACCTCGGGACTTTAACCTACGAGCAGTACTTC. This encodes CASSFLLGNLGTLTYEQYF. The chain links TRBV7-7 to TRBJ2-7, with a possible D match to TRBD2 (6 bases). CDR1 SSHAT and CDR2 FNYEAQ come from the germline V gene (reference sequence). The CDR3 is 19 amino acids.

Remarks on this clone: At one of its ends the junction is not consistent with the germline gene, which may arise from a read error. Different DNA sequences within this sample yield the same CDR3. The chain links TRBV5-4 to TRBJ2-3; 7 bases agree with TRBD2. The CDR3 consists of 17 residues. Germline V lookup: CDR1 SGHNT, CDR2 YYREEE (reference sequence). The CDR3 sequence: CASSGLGQGGSTDTQYF. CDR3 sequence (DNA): TGCGCCAGCAGCGGCCTCGGGCAGGGAGGGAGCACAGATACGCAGTATTTT.

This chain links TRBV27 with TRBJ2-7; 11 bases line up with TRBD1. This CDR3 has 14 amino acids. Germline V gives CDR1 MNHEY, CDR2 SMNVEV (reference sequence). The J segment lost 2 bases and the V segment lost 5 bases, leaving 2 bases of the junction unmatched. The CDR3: CASSPGQGAYEQYF. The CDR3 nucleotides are TGTGCCAGCAGTCCGGGACAGGGGGCCTACGAGCAGTACTTC.

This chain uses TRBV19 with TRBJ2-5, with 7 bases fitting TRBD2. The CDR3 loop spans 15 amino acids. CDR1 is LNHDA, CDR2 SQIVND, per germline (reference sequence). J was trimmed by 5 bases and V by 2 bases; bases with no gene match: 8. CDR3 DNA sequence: TGTGCCAGTAGTATAACCGGGGGAGGGTTGGAGACCCAGTACTTC. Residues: CASSITGGGLETQYF.

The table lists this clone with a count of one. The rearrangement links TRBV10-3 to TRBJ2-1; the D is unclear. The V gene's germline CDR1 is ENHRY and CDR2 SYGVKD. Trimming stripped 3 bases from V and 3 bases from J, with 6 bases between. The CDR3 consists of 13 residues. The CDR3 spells CAISDTSYNEQFF. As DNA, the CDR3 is TGTGCCATCAGTGATACGAGCTACAATGAGCAGTTCTTC.

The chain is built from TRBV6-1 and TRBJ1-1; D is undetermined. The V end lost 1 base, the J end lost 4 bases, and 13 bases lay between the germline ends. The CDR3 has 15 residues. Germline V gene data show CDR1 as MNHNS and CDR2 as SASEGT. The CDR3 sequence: CASSEVGGRATEAFF. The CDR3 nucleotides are TGTGCCAGCAGTGAAGTGGGAGGGCGGGCCACTGAAGCTTTCTTT.

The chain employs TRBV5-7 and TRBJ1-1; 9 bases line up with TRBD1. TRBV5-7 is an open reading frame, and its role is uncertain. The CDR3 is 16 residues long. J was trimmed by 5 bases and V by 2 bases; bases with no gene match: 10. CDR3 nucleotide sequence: TGTGCCAGCAGCTTCCCGGACAGGGGATTAGATACTGAAGCTTTCTTT. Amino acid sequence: CASSFPDRGLDTEAFF.

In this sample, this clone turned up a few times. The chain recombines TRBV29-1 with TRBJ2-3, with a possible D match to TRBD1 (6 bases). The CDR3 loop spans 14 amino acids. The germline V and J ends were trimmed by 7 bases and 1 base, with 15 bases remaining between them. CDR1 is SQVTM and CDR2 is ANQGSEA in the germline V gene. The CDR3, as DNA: TGCAGCGCCTCAGGGGAGTGGGGCACAGATACGCAGTATTTT. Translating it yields CSASGEWGTDTQYF.

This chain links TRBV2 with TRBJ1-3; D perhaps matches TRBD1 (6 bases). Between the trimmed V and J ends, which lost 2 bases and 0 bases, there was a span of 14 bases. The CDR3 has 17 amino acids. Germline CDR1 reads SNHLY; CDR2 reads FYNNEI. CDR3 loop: CASSELWAGDSGNTIYF. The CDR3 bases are TGTGCCAGCAGTGAATTATGGGCAGGGGACTCTGGAAACACCATATATTTT.

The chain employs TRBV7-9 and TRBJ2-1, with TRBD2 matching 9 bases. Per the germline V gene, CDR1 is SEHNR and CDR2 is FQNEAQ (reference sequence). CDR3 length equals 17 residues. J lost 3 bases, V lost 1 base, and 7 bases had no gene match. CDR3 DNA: TGTGCCAGCAGCTTAGGAACACTAGCGGGCCTCTACAATGAGCAGTTCTTC. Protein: CASSLGTLAGLYNEQFF.

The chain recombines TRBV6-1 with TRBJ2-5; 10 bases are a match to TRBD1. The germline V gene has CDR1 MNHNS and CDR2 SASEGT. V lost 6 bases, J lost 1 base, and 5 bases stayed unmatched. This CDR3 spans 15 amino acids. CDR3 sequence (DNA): TGTGCCAGCAGCAGACAGGGGGCGCGCCAAGAGACCCAGTACTTC. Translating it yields CASSRQGARQETQYF.

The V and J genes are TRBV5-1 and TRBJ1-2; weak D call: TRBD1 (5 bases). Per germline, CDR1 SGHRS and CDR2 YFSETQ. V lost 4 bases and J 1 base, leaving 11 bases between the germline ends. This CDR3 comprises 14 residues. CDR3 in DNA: TGCGCCAGCAGCCGATCGACAGATAACTATGGCTACACCTTC. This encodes CASSRSTDNYGYTF.

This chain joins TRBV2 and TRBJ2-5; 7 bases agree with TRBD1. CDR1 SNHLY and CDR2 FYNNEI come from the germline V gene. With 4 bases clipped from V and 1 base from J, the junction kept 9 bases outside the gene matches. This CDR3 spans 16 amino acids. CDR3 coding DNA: TGTGCCAGCAGTGCCCGACAGGGAATTACCCAAGAGACCCAGTACTTC. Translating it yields CASSARQGITQETQYF. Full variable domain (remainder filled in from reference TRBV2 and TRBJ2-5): EPEVTQTPSHQVTQMGQEVILRCVPISNHLYFYWYRQILGQKVEFLVSFYNNEISEKSEIFDDQFSVERPDGSNFTLKIRSTKLEDSAMYFCASSARQGITQETQYFGPGTRLLVL.

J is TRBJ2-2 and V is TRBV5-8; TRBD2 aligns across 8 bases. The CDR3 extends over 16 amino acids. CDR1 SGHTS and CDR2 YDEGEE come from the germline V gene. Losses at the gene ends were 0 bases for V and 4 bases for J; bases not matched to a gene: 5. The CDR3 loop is CASSLGLAGPTGELFF. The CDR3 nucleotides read TGTGCCAGCAGCTTGGGCCTAGCGGGTCCCACCGGGGAGCTGTTTTTT.

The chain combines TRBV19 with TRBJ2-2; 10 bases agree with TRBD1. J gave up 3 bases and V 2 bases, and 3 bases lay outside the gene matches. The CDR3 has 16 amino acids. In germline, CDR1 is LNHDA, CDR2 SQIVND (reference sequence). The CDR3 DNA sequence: TGTGCCAGTAGTATATTGGGGACAGGGGACACCGGGGAGCTGTTTTTT. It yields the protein CASSILGTGDTGELFF.

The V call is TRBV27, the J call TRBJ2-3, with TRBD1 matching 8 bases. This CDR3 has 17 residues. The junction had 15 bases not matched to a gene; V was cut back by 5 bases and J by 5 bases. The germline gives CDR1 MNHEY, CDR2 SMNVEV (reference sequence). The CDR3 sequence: CASSSRLRQGSRDTQYF. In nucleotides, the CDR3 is TGTGCCAGCAGTAGCCGCCTTAGACAGGGGTCCAGAGATACGCAGTATTTT.

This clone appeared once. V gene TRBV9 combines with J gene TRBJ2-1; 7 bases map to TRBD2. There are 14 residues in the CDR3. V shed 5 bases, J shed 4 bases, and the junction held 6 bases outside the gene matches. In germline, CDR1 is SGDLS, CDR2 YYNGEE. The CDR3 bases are TGTGCCAGCAGTTTGGGGGGGGAGTACAATGAGCAGTTCTTC. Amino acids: CASSLGGEYNEQFF.

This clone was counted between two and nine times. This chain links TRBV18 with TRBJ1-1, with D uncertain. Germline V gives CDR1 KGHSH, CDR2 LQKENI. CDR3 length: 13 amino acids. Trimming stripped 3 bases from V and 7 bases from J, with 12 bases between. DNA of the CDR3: TGTGCCAGCTCACCTCAACTGGAGGTTGAAGCTTTCTTT. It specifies CASSPQLEVEAFF.

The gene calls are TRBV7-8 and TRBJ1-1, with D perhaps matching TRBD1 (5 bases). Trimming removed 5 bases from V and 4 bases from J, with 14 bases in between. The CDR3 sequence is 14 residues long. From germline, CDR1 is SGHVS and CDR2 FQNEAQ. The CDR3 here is CASSIYDSATEAFF. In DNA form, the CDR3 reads TGTGCCAGCAGCATATACGACAGTGCCACTGAAGCTTTCTTT.